The entry below describes one T cell receptor beta chain. Its antigen remains unidentified. This sample is drawn from a study of T-cell memory formation after mild COVID-19. Overall study: Largely donor-specific sequence clusters came from a couple of donors.

Study results and limitations: Clones contracting across day 15 to 85 had a balanced CD4/CD8 profile; later expanding clones leaned CD4+. Detection of some responders pre-infection suggested pre-existing cross-reactive memory T cells participated. Contracting CD8+ clones were enriched in EMRA, CD4+ mainly in CM and EM.

The CDR3 length is 14 residues. The germline gives CDR1 PRHDT, CDR2 FYEKMQ (reference sequence). Trimming cost V 5 bases and J 8 bases; bases outside gene matches: 11. Via MiXCR, TCRdb re-called the 5' RACE reads, giving one row per CDR3 protein. The top ten hold approximately 10% of the sample, which has some 210,000 distinct CDR3 sequences, about 27% seen once. The V call is TRBV13, the J call TRBJ1-1; 7 positions agree with TRBD1. Sequenced sample: PBMCs or a T cell subset sorted from them (not recorded which). This TCR came from an adult woman who had mild COVID-19 (a few samples of this study predate the infection). Cell type and time point are not known. For the CDR3, the DNA is TGTGCCAGCAGCCCAATCGGGACAGAGAGAGAAGCTTTCTTT. Translated, it gives CASSPIGTEREAFF.